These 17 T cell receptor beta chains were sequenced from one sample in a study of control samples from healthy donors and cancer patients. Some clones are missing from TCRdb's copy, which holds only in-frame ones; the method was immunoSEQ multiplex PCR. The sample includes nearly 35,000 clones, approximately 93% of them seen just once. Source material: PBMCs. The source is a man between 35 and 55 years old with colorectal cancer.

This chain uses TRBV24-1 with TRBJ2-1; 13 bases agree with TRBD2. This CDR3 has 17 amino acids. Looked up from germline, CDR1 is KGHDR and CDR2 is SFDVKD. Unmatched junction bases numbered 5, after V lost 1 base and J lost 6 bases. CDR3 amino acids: CATSDFSTSGGANEQFF. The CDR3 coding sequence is TGTGCCACCAGTGATTTTTCCACTAGCGGGGGGGCCAATGAGCAGTTCTTC.

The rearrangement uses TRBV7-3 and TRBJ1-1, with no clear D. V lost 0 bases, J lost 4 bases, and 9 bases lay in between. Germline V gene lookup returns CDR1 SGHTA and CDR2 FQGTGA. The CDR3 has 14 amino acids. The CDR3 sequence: CASSLTEGVTEAFF. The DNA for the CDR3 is TGTGCCAGCAGCTTAACAGAGGGAGTCACTGAAGCTTTCTTT.

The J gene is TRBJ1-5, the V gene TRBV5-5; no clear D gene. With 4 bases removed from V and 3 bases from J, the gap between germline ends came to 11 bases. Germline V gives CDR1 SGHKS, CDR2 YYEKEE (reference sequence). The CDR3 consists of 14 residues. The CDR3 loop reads CASSGIGVNQPQHF. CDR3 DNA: TGTGCCAGCAGCGGGATCGGGGTCAATCAGCCCCAGCATTTT.

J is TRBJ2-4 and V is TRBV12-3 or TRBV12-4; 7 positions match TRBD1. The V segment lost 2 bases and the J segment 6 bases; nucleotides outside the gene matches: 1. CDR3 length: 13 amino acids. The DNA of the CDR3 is TGTGCCAGCAGTTTATACAGGGGAAACATTCAGTACTTC. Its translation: CASSLYRGNIQYF.

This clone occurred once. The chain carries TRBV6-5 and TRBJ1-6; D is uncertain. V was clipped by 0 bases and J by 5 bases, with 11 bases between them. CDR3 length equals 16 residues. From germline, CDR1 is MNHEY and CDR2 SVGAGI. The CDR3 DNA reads TGTGCCAGCAGTTACTCGAGTACCCGCCATAATTCACCCCTCCACTTT. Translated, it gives CASSYSSTRHNSPLHF.

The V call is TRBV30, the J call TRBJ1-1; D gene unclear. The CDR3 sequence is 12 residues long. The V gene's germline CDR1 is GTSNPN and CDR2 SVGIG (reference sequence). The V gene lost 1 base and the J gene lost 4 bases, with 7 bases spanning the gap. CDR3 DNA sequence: TGTGCCTGGAGTGAACGGCGCACTGAAGCTTTCTTT. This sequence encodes CAWSERRTEAFF.

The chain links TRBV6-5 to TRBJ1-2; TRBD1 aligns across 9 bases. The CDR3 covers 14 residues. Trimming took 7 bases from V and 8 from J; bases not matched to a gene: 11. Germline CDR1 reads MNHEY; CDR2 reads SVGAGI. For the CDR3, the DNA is TGTGCCAGCACTCCTTCCCGGGACAGGGAGGGCTACACCTTC. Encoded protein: CASTPSRDREGYTF.

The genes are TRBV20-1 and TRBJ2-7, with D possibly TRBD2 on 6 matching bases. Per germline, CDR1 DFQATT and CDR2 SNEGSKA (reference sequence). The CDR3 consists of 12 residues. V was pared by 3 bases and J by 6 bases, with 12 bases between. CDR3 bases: TGCAGTGCTAGTAATCCCGGGGGCGAGCAGTACTTC. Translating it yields CSASNPGGEQYF.

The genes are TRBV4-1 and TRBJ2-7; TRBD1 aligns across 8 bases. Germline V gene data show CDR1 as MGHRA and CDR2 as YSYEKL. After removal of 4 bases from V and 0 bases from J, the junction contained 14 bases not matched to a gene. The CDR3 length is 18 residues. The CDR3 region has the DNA TGCGCCAGCAGCCTGGCGGGACAAATACAGGGGGGCTCCTACGAGCAGTACTTC. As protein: CASSLAGQIQGGSYEQYF.

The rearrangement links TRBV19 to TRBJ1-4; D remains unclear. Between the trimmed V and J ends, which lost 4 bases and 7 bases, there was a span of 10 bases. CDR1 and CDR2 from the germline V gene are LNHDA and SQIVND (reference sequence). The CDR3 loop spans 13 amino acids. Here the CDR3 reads CASSNMAGEKLFF. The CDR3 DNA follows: TGTGCCAGTAGTAACATGGCGGGTGAAAAACTGTTTTTT.

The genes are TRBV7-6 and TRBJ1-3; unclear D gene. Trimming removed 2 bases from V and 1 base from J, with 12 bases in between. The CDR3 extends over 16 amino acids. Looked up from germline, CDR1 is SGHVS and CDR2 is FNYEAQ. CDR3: CASSLNSVISGNTIYF. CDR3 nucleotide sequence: TGTGCCAGCAGCTTAAATTCGGTAATATCTGGAAACACCATATATTTT.

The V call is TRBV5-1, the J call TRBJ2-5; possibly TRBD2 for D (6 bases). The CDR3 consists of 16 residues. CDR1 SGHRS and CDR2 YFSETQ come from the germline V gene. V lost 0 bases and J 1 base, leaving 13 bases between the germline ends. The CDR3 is CASSLGALAAQETQYF. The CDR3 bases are TGCGCCAGCAGCTTGGGCGCACTAGCAGCCCAAGAGACCCAGTACTTC.

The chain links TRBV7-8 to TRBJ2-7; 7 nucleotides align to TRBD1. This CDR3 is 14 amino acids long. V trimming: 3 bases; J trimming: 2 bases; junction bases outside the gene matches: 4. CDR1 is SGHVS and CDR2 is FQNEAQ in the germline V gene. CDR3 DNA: TGTGCCAGCAGCTTTCGACAGGGTCCCTACGAGCAGTACTTC. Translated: CASSFRQGPYEQYF.

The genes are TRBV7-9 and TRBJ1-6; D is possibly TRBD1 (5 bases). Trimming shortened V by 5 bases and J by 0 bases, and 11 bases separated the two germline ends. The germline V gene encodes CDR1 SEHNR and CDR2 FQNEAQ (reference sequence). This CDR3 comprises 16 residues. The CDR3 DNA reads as TGTGCCAGCAGCCCCTCGGGGGGCTCCTATAATTCACCCCTCCACTTT. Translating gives CASSPSGGSYNSPLHF.

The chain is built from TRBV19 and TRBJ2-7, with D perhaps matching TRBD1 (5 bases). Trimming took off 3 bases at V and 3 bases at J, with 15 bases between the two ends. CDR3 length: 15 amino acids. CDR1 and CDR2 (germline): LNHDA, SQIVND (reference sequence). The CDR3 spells CASSISRAPSYEQYF. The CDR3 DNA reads TGTGCCAGTAGTATCAGCAGGGCCCCCAGCTACGAGCAGTACTTC.

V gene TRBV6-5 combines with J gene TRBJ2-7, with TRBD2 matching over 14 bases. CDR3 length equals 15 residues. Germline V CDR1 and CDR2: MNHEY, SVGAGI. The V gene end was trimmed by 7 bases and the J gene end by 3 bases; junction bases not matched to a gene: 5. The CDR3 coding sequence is TGTGCCAGCACTATCGGGACTAGCGGGGGCTACGAGCAGTACTTC. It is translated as CASTIGTSGGYEQYF.

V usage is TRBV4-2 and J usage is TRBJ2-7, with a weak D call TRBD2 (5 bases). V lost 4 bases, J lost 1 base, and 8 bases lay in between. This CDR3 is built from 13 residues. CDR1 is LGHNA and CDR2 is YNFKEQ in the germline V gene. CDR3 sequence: CASSRPGSYEQYF. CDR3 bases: TGTGCCAGCAGCCGTCCGGGGTCCTACGAGCAGTACTTC.